This entry is about one TCR beta chain. Its antigen is currently unknown. At one end the junction does not follow the germline gene, possibly because of a read error. The sample has other DNA sequences that encode this CDR3 too. This CDR3 is built from 13 residues. CDR1 is WNHNN and CDR2 is SYGVQD in the germline V gene (reference sequence). The PCR was carried out with 60 Vbeta primers and 13 Jbeta primers. Here immunoSEQ multiplex PCR was the method, and the copy in TCRdb shows in-frame clones only, minus some. The sample consists of around 140,000 clones, 70% to 80% of them appearing once. The data were taken from a study of cytomegalovirus exposure and HLA in healthy donors. Study results and caveats: Confirmation was obtained in vitro that a few CMV-associated chains are specific for CMV antigens.

Sequencing used PBMCs. The receptor was derived from a woman aged 55-69 years in good health and CMV-seropositive. The chain combines TRBV10-1 with TRBJ1-2; D not certain. CDR3 DNA: TGCGCCAGTAGTGAATGGGAGAACTATGGCTACACCTTC. Residues: CASSEWENYGYTF.